This T cell receptor (beta chain) was retrieved from a study of T cells in Graves' hyperthyroidism and ophthalmopathy. Overall study context: Before treatment of any kind, peripheral blood was taken at initial diagnosis. Findings of the study overall: Ophthalmopathy was model-predicted a median about 7.1 months pre-onset.

This clonotype was detected ten times or more. Its target is unknown. V lost 5 bases and J 1 base, leaving 11 bases between the germline ends. The CDR3 totals 13 residues. The germline gives CDR1 GTSNPN, CDR2 SVGIG (reference sequence). TCR beta CDR3 regions were amplified from RNA transcripts. TCR CDR3 regions were first amplified by RT-PCR with HTBI primers. TCRdb redid the calling of the multiplex PCR reads with MiXCR, one entry per CDR3 protein. Of roughly 560,000 distinct CDR3 sequences in the sample, approximately 15% were seen once. Uncontrolled infection, other autoimmune disease, pregnancy or lactation excluded patients.

Sequencing used blood. The chain joins TRBV30 to TRBJ2-5; no reliable D call. The clonotype originates from a woman in her thirties or forties with Graves' ophthalmopathy. CDR3 DNA sequence: TGTGCCTGGTCCTGGGCCAGCCAAGAGACCCAGTACTTC. Translating gives CAWSWASQETQYF.